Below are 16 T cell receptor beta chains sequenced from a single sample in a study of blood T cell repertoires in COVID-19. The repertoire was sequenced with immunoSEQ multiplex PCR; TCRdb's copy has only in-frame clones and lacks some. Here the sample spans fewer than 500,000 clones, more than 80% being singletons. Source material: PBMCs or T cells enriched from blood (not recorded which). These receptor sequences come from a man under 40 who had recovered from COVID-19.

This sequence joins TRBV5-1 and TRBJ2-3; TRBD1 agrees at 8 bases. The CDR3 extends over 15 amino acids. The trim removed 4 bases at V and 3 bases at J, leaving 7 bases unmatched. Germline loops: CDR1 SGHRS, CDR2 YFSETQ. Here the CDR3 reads CASSPTGGRTDTQYF. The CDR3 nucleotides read TGCGCCAGCAGCCCTACAGGGGGAAGGACAGATACGCAGTATTTT.

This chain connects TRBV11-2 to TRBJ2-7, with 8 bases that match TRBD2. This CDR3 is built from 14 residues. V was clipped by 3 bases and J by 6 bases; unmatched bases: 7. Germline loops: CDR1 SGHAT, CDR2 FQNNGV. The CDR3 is CASSFSAGALEQYF. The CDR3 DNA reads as TGTGCCAGCAGCTTTTCAGCGGGAGCCCTCGAGCAGTACTTC.

The CDR3 nucleotides are TGTGCCAGCCAGGGGCGAAACCCCTCCTACGAGCAGTACTTC. This gives the protein CASQGRNPSYEQYF. The chain carries TRBV28 and TRBJ2-7, with D maybe TRBD1 (6 bases). The CDR3 has 14 residues. V was pared by 8 bases and J by 0 bases, with 14 bases between. Germline assignment: CDR1 MDHEN and CDR2 SYDVKM.

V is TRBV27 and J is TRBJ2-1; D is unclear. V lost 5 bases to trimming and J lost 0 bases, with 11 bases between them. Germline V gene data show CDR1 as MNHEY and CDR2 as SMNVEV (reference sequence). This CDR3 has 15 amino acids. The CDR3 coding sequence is TGTGCCAGCAGTAAGAACAGAGTCTCCTACAATGAGCAGTTCTTC. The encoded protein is CASSKNRVSYNEQFF.

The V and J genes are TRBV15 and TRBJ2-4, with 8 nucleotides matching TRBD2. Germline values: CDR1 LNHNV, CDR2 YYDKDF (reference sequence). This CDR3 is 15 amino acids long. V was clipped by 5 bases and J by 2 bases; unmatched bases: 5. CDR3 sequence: CATSGGRYTKNIQYF. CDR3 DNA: TGTGCCACCAGCGGCGGGAGGTATACCAAAAACATTCAGTACTTC. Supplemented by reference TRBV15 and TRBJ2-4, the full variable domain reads DAMVIQNPRYQVTQFGKPVTLSCSQTLNHNVMYWYQQKSSQAPKLLFHYYDKDFNNEADTPDNFQSRRPNTSFCFLDIRSPGLGDTAMYLCATSGGRYTKNIQYFGAGTRLSVL.

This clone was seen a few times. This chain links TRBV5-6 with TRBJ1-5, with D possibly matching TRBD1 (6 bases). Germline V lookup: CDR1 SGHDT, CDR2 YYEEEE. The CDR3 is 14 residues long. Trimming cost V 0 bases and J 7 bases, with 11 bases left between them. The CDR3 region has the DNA TGTGCCAGCAGCTTGGGGCCAGGGGACCAGCCCCAGCATTTT. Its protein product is CASSLGPGDQPQHF.

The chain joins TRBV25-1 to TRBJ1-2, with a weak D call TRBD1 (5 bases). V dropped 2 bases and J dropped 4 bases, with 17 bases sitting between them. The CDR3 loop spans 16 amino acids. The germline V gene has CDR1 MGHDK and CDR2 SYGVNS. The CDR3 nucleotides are TGTGCCAGCAGTGAAGGAGGGACTACGGAATTCTATGGCTACACCTTC. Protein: CASSEGGTTEFYGYTF.

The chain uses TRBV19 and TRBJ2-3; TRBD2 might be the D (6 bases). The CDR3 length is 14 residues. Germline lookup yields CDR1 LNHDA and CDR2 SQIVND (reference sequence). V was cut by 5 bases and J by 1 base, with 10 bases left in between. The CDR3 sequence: CASSGDSGTDTQYF. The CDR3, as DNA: TGTGCCAGTAGTGGGGACTCTGGCACAGATACGCAGTATTTT.

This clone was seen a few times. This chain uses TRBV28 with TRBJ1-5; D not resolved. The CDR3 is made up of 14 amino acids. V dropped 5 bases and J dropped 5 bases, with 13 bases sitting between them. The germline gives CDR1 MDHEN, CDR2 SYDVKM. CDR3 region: CASSLVGSYQPQHF. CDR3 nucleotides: TGTGCCAGCAGTCTGGTGGGGAGTTATCAGCCCCAGCATTTT.

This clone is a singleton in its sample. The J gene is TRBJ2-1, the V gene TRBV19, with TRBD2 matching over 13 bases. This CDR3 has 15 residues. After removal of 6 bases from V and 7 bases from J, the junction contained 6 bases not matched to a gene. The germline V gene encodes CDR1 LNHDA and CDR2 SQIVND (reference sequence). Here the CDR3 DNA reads TGTGCCAGTAGGGCCGGGACTAGCGGGATGAATGAGCAGTTCTTC. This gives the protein CASRAGTSGMNEQFF.

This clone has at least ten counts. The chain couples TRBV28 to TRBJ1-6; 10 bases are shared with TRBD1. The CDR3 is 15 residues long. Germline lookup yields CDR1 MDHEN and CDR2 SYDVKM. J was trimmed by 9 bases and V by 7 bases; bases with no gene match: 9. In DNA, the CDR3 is TGTGCCAGCAACAACGGACAGGGGGAAACTTCACCCCTCCACTTT. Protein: CASNNGQGETSPLHF.

CDR3 DNA sequence: TGTGCCAGCAGTGACTCGGGTTGGGGCAGGCAGTACTTC. It codes for CASSDSGWGRQYF. The genes are TRBV6-4 and TRBJ2-7, with TRBD1 as a possible D gene (5 bases). Looked up from germline, CDR1 is MRHNA and CDR2 is SNTAGT. V lost 0 bases and J lost 9, with 12 bases in between. There are 13 residues in the CDR3.

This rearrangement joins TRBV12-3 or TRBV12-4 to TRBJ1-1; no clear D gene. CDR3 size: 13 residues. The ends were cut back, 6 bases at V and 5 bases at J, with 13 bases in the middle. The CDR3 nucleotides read TGTGCCAGCAGAACCCGAGGTCTAACTGAAGCTTTCTTT. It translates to CASRTRGLTEAFF.

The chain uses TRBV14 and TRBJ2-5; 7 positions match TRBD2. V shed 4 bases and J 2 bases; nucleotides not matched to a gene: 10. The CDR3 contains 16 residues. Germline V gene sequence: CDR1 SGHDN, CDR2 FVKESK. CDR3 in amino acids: CASSRAAGAGQETQYF. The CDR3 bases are TGTGCCAGCAGCCGGGCGGCGGGAGCAGGGCAAGAGACCCAGTACTTC.

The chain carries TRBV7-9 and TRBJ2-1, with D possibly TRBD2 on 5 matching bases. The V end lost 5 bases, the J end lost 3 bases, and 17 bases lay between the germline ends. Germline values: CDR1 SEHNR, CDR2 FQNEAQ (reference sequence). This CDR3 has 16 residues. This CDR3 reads CASSPRGELVYNEQFF. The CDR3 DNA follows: TGTGCCAGCAGCCCCCGGGGAGAGCTAGTCTACAATGAGCAGTTCTTC. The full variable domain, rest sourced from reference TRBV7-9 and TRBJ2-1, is DTGVSQNPRHKITKRGQNVTFRCDPISEHNRLYWYRQTLGQGPEFLTYFQNEAQLEKSRLLSDRFSAERPKGSFSTLEIQRTEQGDSAMYLCASSPRGELVYNEQFFGPGTRLTVL.

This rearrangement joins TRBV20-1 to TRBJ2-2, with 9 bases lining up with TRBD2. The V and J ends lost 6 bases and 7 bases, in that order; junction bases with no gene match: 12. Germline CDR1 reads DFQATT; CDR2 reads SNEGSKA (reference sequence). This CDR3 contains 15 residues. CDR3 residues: CSASRIAGEVGELFF. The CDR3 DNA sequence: TGCAGTGCCAGTAGAATAGCGGGAGAGGTCGGGGAGCTGTTTTTT.